This TCR beta chain was observed in a study of blood T cell repertoires in COVID-19. Study-wide context: COVID-19 samples, acute and convalescent, were from the United States, Italy and Spain. PBMCs, B-cell-depleted T cells, or T cells provided the cDNA or gDNA that made up the material.

Original processing methods: Amplified reference gene primers provided the basis for estimating nucleated cell counts. Data came from immunoSEQ multiplex PCR; TCRdb stores just in-frame clones and leaves some out. Clone size and the V and J calls come from that table; the DNA yielded D and trimming. The sample records roughly 280,000 clones, 86% being singletons. The sample was peripheral blood. This receptor was identified in a man in his forties with active or convalescent COVID-19.

For the CDR3, the DNA is TGCGCCAGCAGCCGTCAAGCGGGGGCCTCCGCCTACAATGAGCAGTTCTTC. Its protein is CASSRQAGASAYNEQFF. The chain couples TRBV4-1 to TRBJ2-1, with TRBD2 matching 8 bases. J lost 2 bases, V lost 4 bases, and 10 bases had no gene match. The CDR3 loop spans 17 amino acids. CDR1 is MGHRA and CDR2 is YSYEKL in the germline V gene.